Described below is a single T cell receptor beta chain sequence and its context. Its antigen is undetermined. The sample comes from a study of blood T cells in healthy people across ages. Study findings and constraints: Percentage of naive T cells showed a strong correlation with TCR beta diversity. Per million T cells, TCR beta diversity dropped about linearly as age rose.

Per sample, no less than 5 micrograms of total RNA were extracted. Combining a sample-barcoded 5' primer with a J-beta primer mix, a second PCR ran for roughly 6 to 11 cycles. Via MiXCR, TCRdb re-called the 5' RACE reads, giving one row per CDR3 protein. This table holds around 1.1 million distinct CDR3 sequences, around two fifths found once. This TCR was sampled from a man in his late teens or twenties in good health. Sequenced: blood.

The CDR3 loop is CASTPGTGHNEQFF. The DNA for the CDR3 is TGTGCCAGCACCCCCGGGACAGGTCACAATGAGCAGTTCTTC. The V call is TRBV3-1, the J call TRBJ2-1; the match to TRBD1 covers 8 bases. The CDR3 spans 14 residues. Germline CDR1 LGHDT, CDR2 YNNKEL (reference sequence). The trim removed 7 bases at V and 5 bases at J, leaving 7 bases unmatched.